This TCR beta chain was identified during a study of a mutant IDH1 vaccine in newly diagnosed glioma. Study-wide results and caveats: The occurrence of vaccine-induced immune responses was seen in over 90% of patients.

This CDR3 is built from 15 residues. Trimming pared 1 base from V and 0 bases from J, leaving 7 bases between. Germline CDR1 is MNHEY and CDR2 is SMNVEV (reference sequence). Assay: immunoSEQ multiplex PCR; the TCRdb copy retains only in-frame clones and omits some. The sample carries under 40,000 clones, around 77% recorded once. Turning to this clone: Its antigen is undetermined.

Time point: week 35, safety follow-up. Doses comprised 300 ug of mutant IDH1 20-mer peptide each, plus topical imiquimod. In weeks 1, 3, 5, 7, 11, 15, 19 and 23, patients were vaccinated. Each tumor in the donors was a new WHO grade 3 or 4 astrocytoma, IDH1-mutant and ATRX-lost. This clonotype was sampled from a man between 35 and 55 years old with glioma. Some clones in this sample may be carry-over from other donors' samples. Sequenced here: PBMCs, sampled from a glioma patient whose treatment included an IDH1 peptide vaccine. V is TRBV27 and J is TRBJ1-5; D not certain. CDR3 bases: TGTGCCAGCAGTTTATACGCTAATAGCAATCAGCCCCAGCATTTT. This codes for CASSLYANSNQPQHF.